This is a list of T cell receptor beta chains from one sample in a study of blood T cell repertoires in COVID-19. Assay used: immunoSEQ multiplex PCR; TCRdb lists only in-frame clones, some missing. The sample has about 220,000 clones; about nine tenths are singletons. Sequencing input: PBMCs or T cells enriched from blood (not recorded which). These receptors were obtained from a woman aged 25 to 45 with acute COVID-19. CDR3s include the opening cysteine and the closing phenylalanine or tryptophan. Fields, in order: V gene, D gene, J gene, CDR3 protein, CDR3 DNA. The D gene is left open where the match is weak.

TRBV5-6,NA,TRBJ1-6,CASSSLSGFNSPLHF,TGTGCCAGCAGCTCACTGTCCGGGTTTAATTCACCCCTCCACTTT
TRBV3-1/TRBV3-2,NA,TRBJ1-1,CASSRQGAPAREAFF,TGTGCCAGCAGCCGGCAGGGTGCCCCGGCGCGTGAAGCTTTCTTT
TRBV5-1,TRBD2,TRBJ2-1,CASSFGLAGVNEQFF,TGCGCCAGCAGCTTCGGGCTAGCGGGGGTGAATGAGCAGTTCTTC
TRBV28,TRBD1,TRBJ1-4,CATATGNGEKLFF,TGTGCCACCGCGACAGGGAACGGCGAAAAACTGTTTTTT
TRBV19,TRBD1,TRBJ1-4,CASSILSGTGGFNEKLFF,TGTGCCAGTAGTATCCTATCCGGGACAGGCGGTTTTAATGAAAAACTGTTTTTT
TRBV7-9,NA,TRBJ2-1,CASRPSADNEQFF,TGTGCCAGCCGCCCTAGCGCGGACAATGAGCAGTTCTTC
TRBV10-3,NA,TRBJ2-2,CATQTAHTGELFF,TGTGCCACCCAGACAGCCCACACCGGGGAGCTGTTTTTT
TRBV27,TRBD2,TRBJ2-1,CASSSGGAYNEQFF,TGTGCCAGCAGTTCCGGGGGGGCCTACAATGAGCAGTTCTTC
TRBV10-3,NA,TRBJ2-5,CAIRPPWEGDQETQYF,TGTGCCATCAGGCCCCCTTGGGAGGGGGACCAAGAGACCCAGTACTTC
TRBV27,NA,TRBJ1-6,CASSLSDSQTLHF,TGTGCCAGCAGTTTATCTGACAGCCAGACCCTCCACTTT
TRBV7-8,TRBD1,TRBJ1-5,CASGRTGGFQPQHF,TGTGCCAGCGGGAGGACAGGGGGCTTTCAGCCCCAGCATTTT
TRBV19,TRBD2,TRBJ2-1,CATSRWTSDLNEQFF,TGTGCCACCTCAAGGTGGACTAGCGACCTCAATGAGCAGTTCTTC
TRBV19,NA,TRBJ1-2,CASSGQTMHYTF,TGTGCCAGTAGTGGACAGACCATGCACTACACCTTC
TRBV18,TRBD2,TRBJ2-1,CASSPVLAGVDEQFF,TGTGCCAGCTCACCAGTCCTAGCGGGGGTAGATGAGCAGTTCTTC
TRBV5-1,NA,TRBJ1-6,CASSLVVGGDSPLHF,TGCGCCAGCAGCTTGGTGGTGGGGGGGGATTCACCCCTCCACTTT
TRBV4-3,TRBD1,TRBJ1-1,CASSQDPRTGRGTEAFF,TGCGCCAGCAGCCAAGATCCCCGGACAGGACGTGGCACTGAAGCTTTCTTT
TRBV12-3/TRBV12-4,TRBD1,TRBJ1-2,CASSQGQGYGYTF,TGTGCCAGCAGCCAGGGACAGGGCTATGGCTACACCTTC
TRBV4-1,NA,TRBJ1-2,CASSQRRHPEEGYTF,TGCGCCAGCAGCCAACGGCGGCACCCGGAGGAAGGCTACACCTTC
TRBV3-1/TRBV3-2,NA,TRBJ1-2,CASSQDKGRGGF,TGTGCCAGCAGCCAAGATAAGGGGCGAGGGGGCTTC
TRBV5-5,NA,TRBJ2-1,CASSPDGNSYNEQFF,TGTGCCAGCAGCCCCGACGGGAACTCCTACAATGAGCAGTTCTTC
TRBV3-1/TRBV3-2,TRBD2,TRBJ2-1,CASQEGRGVYNEQFF,TGTGCCAGCCAAGAGGGCCGGGGGGTTTACAATGAGCAGTTCTTC
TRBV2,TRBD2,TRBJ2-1,CASSDHIRGGLYEQFF,TGTGCCAGCAGTGATCATATCCGGGGGGGCCTCTATGAGCAGTTCTTC
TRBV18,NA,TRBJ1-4,CASSPHNEKLFF,TGTGCCAGCTCACCCCATAATGAAAAACTGTTTTTT
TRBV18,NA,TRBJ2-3,CASSPGSRGSFTDTQYF,TGTGCCAGCTCACCAGGATCCCGAGGGTCCTTCACAGATACGCAGTATTTT
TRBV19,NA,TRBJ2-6,CASSAGAGANVLTF,TGTGCCAGTAGTGCAGGGGCTGGGGCCAACGTCCTGACTTTC
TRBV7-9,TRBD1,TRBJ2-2,CASRTEGQDNTGELFF,TGTGCCAGCAGGACAGAGGGACAGGATAACACCGGGGAGCTGTTTTTT
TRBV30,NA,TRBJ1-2,CACADSLYGYTF,TGTGCCTGCGCGGACAGCCTCTATGGCTACACCTTC
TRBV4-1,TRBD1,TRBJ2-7,CASSPRQGSPYEQYF,TGCGCCAGCAGCCCGCGACAGGGGTCCCCCTACGAGCAGTACTTC
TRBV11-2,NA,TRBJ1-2,CASSLEGGGGYGYTF,TGTGCCAGCAGCTTAGAAGGAGGGGGGGGCTATGGCTACACCTTC
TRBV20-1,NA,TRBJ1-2,CSARVNGYTF,TGCAGTGCTAGAGTAAATGGCTACACCTTC
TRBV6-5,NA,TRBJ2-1,CASSLDFNNEQFF,TGTGCCAGCAGTCTCGACTTTAACAATGAGCAGTTCTTC
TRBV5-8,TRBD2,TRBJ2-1,CASSSVAGGINEQFF,TGTGCCAGCAGCTCTGTAGCGGGGGGGATCAATGAGCAGTTCTTC
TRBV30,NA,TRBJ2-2,CACRGTGELFF,TGTGCATGTCGGGGCACCGGGGAGCTGTTTTTT
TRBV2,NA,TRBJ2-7,CAIREGVNSYEQYF,TGTGCCATTAGAGAAGGGGTGAACTCCTACGAGCAGTACTTC
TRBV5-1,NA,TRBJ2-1,CASSLTSSYNEQFF,TGCGCCAGCAGCTTGACTAGCTCCTACAATGAGCAGTTCTTC
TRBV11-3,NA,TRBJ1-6,CASSSGLENSPLHF,TGTGCCAGCAGCTCCGGCCTGGAGAATTCACCCCTCCACTTT
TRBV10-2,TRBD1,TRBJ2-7,CASSESRDRLYEQYF,TGCGCCAGCAGTGAGTCCCGGGACAGACTCTACGAGCAGTACTTC